This T cell receptor (beta chain) derives from a study of cytomegalovirus exposure and HLA in healthy donors. General study findings and limits: TCR sequences were mostly rare, though some public TCRs occurred in many donors. Certain sequence variants were highly shared and formed a cluster, and this cluster was likely a sequencing artifact. Later on, an analysis found that several of the most significant clusters appeared to be linked to common viral pathogens, which included parvovirus B19.

The length of the CDR3 is 15 residues. V was cut by 0 bases and J by 3 bases, with 9 bases left in between. Germline assignment: CDR1 KGHSH and CDR2 LQKENI. A word on this clone: Its cognate antigen is unknown.

PCR was performed using 60 Vbeta and 13 Jbeta primers. Method: immunoSEQ multiplex PCR; TCRdb's copy keeps in-frame clones and lacks some. The sample has roughly 180,000 clones, around 80% seen once. The genes are TRBV18 and TRBJ2-1, with D perhaps matching TRBD1 (5 bases). The sequenced sample consisted of PBMCs. The sequence came from a woman aged 50 to 65 in good health and CMV-seropositive. The CDR3 spells CASSPPSQGYNEQFF. CDR3 nucleotides: TGTGCCAGCTCACCACCGTCGCAGGGCTACAATGAGCAGTTCTTC.